This T cell receptor (beta chain) is drawn from a study of T cell changes during pregnancy in multiple sclerosis. In germline, CDR1 is MDHEN, CDR2 SYDVKM. V trimming: 4 bases; J trimming: 5 bases; junction bases outside the gene matches: 14. CDR3 size: 18 residues. This table comes from immunoSEQ multiplex PCR, and its TCRdb copy is limited to in-frame clones, with some not included. This sample yields about 64,000 clones, of which over 85% are seen a single time; roughly 1.4% belongs to the top ten. The specimen comprised peripheral blood, sampled in the second trimester of pregnancy. This TCR derives from a female donor with multiple sclerosis, enrolled in a pregnancy study. The chain joins TRBV28 to TRBJ2-1; TRBD2 aligns across 10 bases. The CDR3 reads CASSSLKLAGGTNNEQFF. In DNA form, the CDR3 reads TGTGCCAGCAGTTCGCTAAAGTTAGCGGGAGGCACCAACAATGAGCAGTTCTTC.